This T cell receptor beta chain was documented in a study of post-analysis software for immune sequencing data. Whole-study context: The disease courses spanned relapsing-remitting, secondary progressive and progressive-relapsing forms of multiple sclerosis.

Whole-study results and caveats: A handful of TRBV segments occurring more often in patients than controls included TRBV5-6, TRBV5-1 and TRBV20-1. When compared against controls, multiple sclerosis patients showed significantly lower normalized Chao1 diversity.

TCR beta cDNA libraries included unique molecular identifiers. Roughly 510,000 cDNA molecules were recovered from an input of 1 to 10 million T cells. Each CDR3 protein gets one entry after TCRdb re-called the PCR reads with MiXCR. The table lists about 770,000 distinct CDR3 sequences, more than 45% of them singletons. CDR1 LNHNV and CDR2 YYDKDF come from the germline V gene (reference sequence). The length of the CDR3 is 14 residues. J gave up 4 bases and V 4 bases, and 5 bases lay outside the gene matches. About this clonotype: What it recognizes is unknown.

The sequenced material came from blood. The TCR originated in a girl aged 5-17 years with multiple sclerosis. The chain combines TRBV15 with TRBJ2-7, with 9 bases lining up with TRBD1. In DNA form, the CDR3 reads TGTGCCACCAGCACAGGGACAGGGTCTTACGAGCAGTACTTC. The encoded protein is CATSTGTGSYEQYF. The entire variable domain, with the rest obtained from reference TRBV15 and TRBJ2-7, is as follows: DAMVIQNPRYQVTQFGKPVTLSCSQTLNHNVMYWYQQKSSQAPKLLFHYYDKDFNNEADTPDNFQSRRPNTSFCFLDIRSPGLGDTAMYLCATSTGTGSYEQYFGPGTRLTVT.